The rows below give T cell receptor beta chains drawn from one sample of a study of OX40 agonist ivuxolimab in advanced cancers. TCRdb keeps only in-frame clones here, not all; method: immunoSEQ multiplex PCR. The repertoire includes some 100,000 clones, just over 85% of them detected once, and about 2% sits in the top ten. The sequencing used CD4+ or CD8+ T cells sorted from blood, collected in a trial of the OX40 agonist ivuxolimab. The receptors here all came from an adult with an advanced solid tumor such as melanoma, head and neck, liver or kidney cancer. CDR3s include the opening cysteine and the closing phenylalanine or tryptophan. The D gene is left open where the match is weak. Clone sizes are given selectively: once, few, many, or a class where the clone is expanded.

TGTGCCAGCAGTCCCCGACGATTACAGAGCGAAAAACTGTTTTTT CASSPRRLQSEKLFF 15 . TRBJ1-4 TRBV27 .
TGTGCCAGCAGCTCGAAGACTAGCGGGAGGGCCGCTGAGCAGTTCTTC CASSSKTSGRAAEQFF 16 TRBD2 TRBJ2-1 TRBV7-3 .
TGTGCCAGCCAGGGGATGTATAGCAATCAGCCCCAGCATTTT CASQGMYSNQPQHF 14 . TRBJ1-5 TRBV2 .
TGTGCCAGCAGCAGGGGGGCGAACTATGGCTACACCTTC CASSRGANYGYTF 13 . TRBJ1-2 TRBV11-2 .
TGTGCCAGCTCACCCGGACAGGGGGCAAGGGAGACCCAGTACTTC CASSPGQGARETQYF 15 TRBD1 TRBJ2-5 TRBV18 once
TGTGCCAGCAGCTTAGACGCTCCTGGGCCAGATACGCAGTATTTT CASSLDAPGPDTQYF 15 . TRBJ2-3 TRBV7-9 .
TGTGCCAGCAGCAAAGAGGCTAGCGGGACCCCTATGGGCACAGATACGCAGTATTTT CASSKEASGTPMGTDTQYF 19 . TRBJ2-3 TRBV21-1 once
TGTGCCAGCAGCCGGACTAGCGGGAGCAGGAATGAGCAGTTCTTC CASSRTSGSRNEQFF 15 TRBD2 TRBJ2-1 TRBV5-6 .
TGTGCCAGCAGTTTAAACTGGGACTTGAACACCGGGGAGCTGTTTTTT CASSLNWDLNTGELFF 16 . TRBJ2-2 TRBV27 .
TGTGCCAGCAGCTTGGCCGGGGGTTATGGTGGCTACACCTTC CASSLAGGYGGYTF 14 . TRBJ1-2 TRBV5-5 .
TGTGCCAGTAGTATAGGGGGGTCCAGTCAGCCCCAGCATTTT CASSIGGSSQPQHF 14 . TRBJ1-5 TRBV19 .
TGTGCCAGCTCACCACCATCGGGACGGAGCTCCTACAATGAGCAGTTCTTC CASSPPSGRSSYNEQFF 17 . TRBJ2-1 TRBV18 .
TGTGCCAGCAGGAGGGACAGGGACTATGGCTACACCTTC CASRRDRDYGYTF 13 TRBD1 TRBJ1-2 TRBV2 .